Below, 24 T cell receptor beta chains from the same sample are listed, as sequenced in a study of T cell responses to AZD1222 COVID-19 vaccine. The protocol was immunoSEQ multiplex PCR, while the TCRdb copy is restricted to in-frame clones and leaves out a portion. The sample shows roughly 150,000 clones, roughly 92% of them seen only once. The source was peripheral blood, collected on day 0 of AZD1222 vaccination. All receptors come from an adult in good health.

The chain couples TRBV5-1 to TRBJ2-5; 8 bases align to TRBD1. The CDR3 spans 15 residues. Germline CDR1 reads SGHRS; CDR2 reads YFSETQ. Unmatched junction bases numbered 11, after V lost 3 bases and J lost 7 bases. In DNA, the CDR3 is TGCGCCAGCAGCTGGGACAGGCCTCCTCGGGGGACCCAGTACTTC. It yields the protein CASSWDRPPRGTQYF. Looking up the rest from reference TRBV5-1 and TRBJ2-5 gives the full variable domain: KAGVTQTPRYLIKTRGQQVTLSCSPISGHRSVSWYQQTPGQGLQFLFEYFSETQRNKGNFPGRFSGRQFSNSRSEMNVSTLELGDSALYLCASSWDRPPRGTQYFGPGTRLLVL.

The J gene is TRBJ2-6, the V gene TRBV7-9, with 8 positions matching TRBD2. The CDR3 length is 18 residues. V trimming: 5 bases; J trimming: 0 bases; junction bases outside the gene matches: 9. Per the germline V gene, CDR1 is SEHNR and CDR2 is FQNEAQ (reference sequence). CDR3 amino acids: CASSPPLAGYSGANVLTF. The CDR3 nucleotides read TGTGCCAGCAGCCCCCCCTTAGCGGGATACTCTGGGGCCAACGTCCTGACTTTC.

The chain uses TRBV6-6 and TRBJ1-2; weak D call: TRBD1 (5 bases). The CDR3 runs to 15 residues. Per germline, CDR1 MNHNY and CDR2 SVGAGI (reference sequence). Trimming removed 7 bases from V and 7 bases from J, with 22 bases in between. CDR3 DNA sequence: TGTGCCAGCATAAACTCAGGGCTTACCCTCGGTGGCTACACCTTC. Residues: CASINSGLTLGGYTF.

This chain links TRBV6-2 or TRBV6-3 with TRBJ2-1, with a weak D call TRBD1 (5 bases). The germline gives CDR1 MNHEY, CDR2 SVGEGT. The CDR3 is 17 amino acids. V was clipped by 5 bases and J by 0 bases, with 17 bases between them. DNA of the CDR3: TGTGCCAGCAGTAGCCCAGGGAAGGTGGGCTCCTACAATGAGCAGTTCTTC. It specifies CASSSPGKVGSYNEQFF.

J is TRBJ1-6 and V is TRBV3-1 (or the pseudogene TRBV3-2), with a weak D call TRBD1 (6 bases). The CDR3 spans 16 residues. V was clipped by 0 bases and J by 10 bases, with 16 bases between them. Germline CDR1 reads LGHDT; CDR2 reads YNNKEL (reference sequence). The CDR3 is CASSQDTGKIGSPLHF. The CDR3 nucleotides read TGTGCCAGCAGCCAAGATACAGGGAAAATCGGATCACCCCTCCACTTT.

V gene TRBV4-1 combines with J gene TRBJ2-7, with 11 bases matching TRBD2. V dropped 3 bases and J dropped 0; count of bases not matched to a gene: 10. The germline V gene has CDR1 MGHRA and CDR2 YSYEKL. The CDR3 consists of 18 residues. CDR3: CASSQGGTSGFFSYEQYF. CDR3 sequence (DNA): TGCGCCAGCAGCCAGGGCGGGACTAGCGGTTTTTTCTCCTACGAGCAGTACTTC.

V usage is TRBV9 and J usage is TRBJ1-1; unclear D gene. The germline V gene has CDR1 SGDLS and CDR2 YYNGEE. V was trimmed by 5 bases and J by 0 bases, leaving 8 bases between them. This CDR3 contains 13 residues. CDR3 in DNA: TGTGCCAGCAGTTTCTCAATGAACACTGAAGCTTTCTTT. Translation gives CASSFSMNTEAFF.

This clone has just a few counts. The chain is built from TRBV10-2 and TRBJ1-1; D is possibly TRBD1 (5 bases). Germline CDR1 is WSHSY and CDR2 is SAAADI. Trimming took 4 bases from V and 4 from J, leaving 10 bases between them. CDR3 length: 13 amino acids. The chain's CDR3 is CASSAAGSTEAFF. The CDR3 DNA reads TGCGCCAGCAGTGCGGCAGGGAGCACTGAAGCTTTCTTT.

This clone was found once. The rearrangement joins TRBV6-2 or TRBV6-3 to TRBJ2-7, with D maybe TRBD2 (5 bases). V was cut by 1 base and J by 9 bases, with 13 bases left in between. In germline, CDR1 is MNHEY, CDR2 SVGEGT. This CDR3 spans 13 amino acids. The CDR3 bases are TGTGCCAGCAGTTACTTAGGCCGGGATCGGCAGTACTTC. Its translation: CASSYLGRDRQYF.

V gene TRBV18 combines with J gene TRBJ1-2, with D tentatively TRBD1 (5 bases). CDR3 length equals 14 residues. The V gene lost 8 bases and the J gene lost 4 bases, with 17 bases spanning the gap. The V gene's germline CDR1 is KGHSH and CDR2 LQKENI. The CDR3 nucleotides read TGTGCCAGCCGCGGGGGTCCCCGGGGCTATGGCTACACCTTC. Its protein is CASRGGPRGYGYTF. The full variable domain, rest sourced from reference TRBV18 and TRBJ1-2, is NAGVMQNPRHLVRRRGQEARLRCSPMKGHSHVYWYRQLPEEGLKFMVYLQKENIIDESGMPKERFSAEFPKEGPSILRIQQVVRGDSAAYFCASRGGPRGYGYTFGSGTRLTVV.

This chain uses TRBV13 with TRBJ1-1; tentatively, D is TRBD1 (6 bases). The V end was cut by 5 bases, the J end by 7 bases, with 20 bases between. Germline V gives CDR1 PRHDT, CDR2 FYEKMQ (reference sequence). The length of the CDR3 is 15 residues. CDR3 residues: CASSLRGSARVEAFF. CDR3 in DNA: TGTGCCAGCAGCCTCAGGGGTTCGGCCAGGGTTGAAGCTTTCTTT. Full variable domain (outside the CDR3, taken from reference TRBV13 and TRBJ1-1): AAGVIQSPRHLIKEKRETATLKCYPIPRHDTVYWYQQGPGQDPQFLISFYEKMQSDKGSIPDRFSAQQFSDYHSELNMSSLELGDSALYFCASSLRGSARVEAFFGQGTRLTVV.

V and J are TRBV6-6 and TRBJ1-6; the D gene is possibly TRBD1 (5 bases). CDR3 size: 15 residues. Looked up from germline, CDR1 is MNHNY and CDR2 is SVGAGI (reference sequence). The germline V and J ends were trimmed by 6 bases and 9 bases, with 18 bases remaining between them. The CDR3 DNA sequence: TGTGCCAGCAGCTGGGACTCAGCCCTTAGTTCACCCCTCCACTTT. Its protein is CASSWDSALSSPLHF.

This clone was recorded at least ten times. V is TRBV2 and J is TRBJ1-2; D uncertain. The CDR3 length is 14 residues. CDR1 is SNHLY, CDR2 FYNNEI, per germline. V lost 5 bases to trimming and J lost 3 bases, with 13 bases between them. The CDR3 coding sequence is TGTGCCAGCAGTTCTACTTATCTTGACTATGGCTACACCTTC. Translating gives CASSSTYLDYGYTF.

As for this clone: An end of the junction differs from the germline gene, which may be a read error. The rearrangement links TRBV5-8 to TRBJ2-7; D may correspond to TRBD1 or TRBD2 (6 bases each). Germline lookup yields CDR1 SGHTS and CDR2 YDEGEE. This CDR3 spans 14 amino acids. CDR3 in DNA: TGTGCCAGCAGATTGGGGGGCGGGTCCTACGAGCAGTACTTC. Its translation: CASRLGGGSYEQYF.

The CDR3 sequence is CASSQGGSYNSPLHF. CDR3 nucleotide sequence: TGTGCCAGCTCCCAGGGGGGCTCCTATAATTCACCCCTCCACTTT. This sequence joins TRBV10-3 and TRBJ1-6; 7 bases match TRBD1. The trim removed 10 bases at V and 0 bases at J, leaving 6 bases unmatched. The germline V gene has CDR1 ENHRY and CDR2 SYGVKD. The CDR3 is made up of 15 amino acids.

The chain couples TRBV5-1 to TRBJ1-5; D might be TRBD1 (6 bases). CDR1 is SGHRS, CDR2 YFSETQ, per germline. V lost 2 bases, J lost 1 base, and 10 bases lay in between. This CDR3 region has 15 residues. The CDR3 bases are TGCGCCAGCAGCTTAGGGGGATTAAGCAATCAGCCCCAGCATTTT. As protein: CASSLGGLSNQPQHF. The full variable domain, in which reference TRBV5-1 and TRBJ1-5 provide the parts outside the CDR3, is KAGVTQTPRYLIKTRGQQVTLSCSPISGHRSVSWYQQTPGQGLQFLFEYFSETQRNKGNFPGRFSGRQFSNSRSEMNVSTLELGDSALYLCASSLGGLSNQPQHFGDGTRLSIL.

This clone has ten or more counts. The chain links TRBV7-3 to TRBJ2-1, with D perhaps TRBD2 (5 bases). CDR1 is SGHTA and CDR2 is FQGTGA in the germline V gene. This CDR3 region has 15 residues. The V gene lost 4 bases and the J gene lost 7 bases, with 17 bases spanning the gap. The CDR3, as DNA: TGTGCCAGCAGCTCATCGGGATTACCTTATAATGAGCAGTTCTTC. This encodes CASSSSGLPYNEQFF. The full variable domain, completed using reference TRBV7-3 and TRBJ2-1, is GAGVSQTPSNKVTEKGKYVELRCDPISGHTALYWYRQSLGQGPEFLIYFQGTGAADDSGLPNDRFFAVRPEGSVSTLKIQRTERGDSAVYLCASSSSGLPYNEQFFGPGTRLTVL.

This sequence joins TRBV4-1 and TRBJ2-7; perhaps TRBD2 as D (6 bases). This CDR3 comprises 14 residues. Germline CDR1 MGHRA, CDR2 YSYEKL. Trimming pared 3 bases from V and 0 bases from J, leaving 9 bases between. In DNA, the CDR3 is TGCGCCAGCAGCCAGATCGGGAGCTCCTACGAGCAGTACTTC. Protein sequence: CASSQIGSSYEQYF.

The chain couples TRBV7-2 to TRBJ2-3; TRBD2 is a possible D gene (6 bases). CDR1 is SGHTA and CDR2 is FQGNSA in the germline V gene. This CDR3 region has 14 residues. V was pared by 9 bases and J by 8 bases, with 21 bases between. The chain's CDR3 is CASHGTRGFGTQYF. CDR3 DNA: TGTGCCAGTCACGGTACCCGGGGGTTTGGTACGCAGTATTTT.

This chain uses TRBV10-2 with TRBJ2-1; tentatively, D is TRBD1 (6 bases). This CDR3 is 12 amino acids long. The V end lost 5 bases, the J end lost 5 bases, and 7 bases lay between the germline ends. Germline V gene lookup returns CDR1 WSHSY and CDR2 SAAADI. As DNA, the CDR3 is TGCGCCAGCAGTCGGGACAACAATGAGCAGTTCTTC. This gives the protein CASSRDNNEQFF.

The CDR3 sequence: CASSDTSSAQHF. Here the CDR3 DNA reads TGTGCCAGCTCAGACACGAGTTCGGCCCAGCATTTT. This chain links TRBV18 with TRBJ1-5; D uncertain. The germline V gene encodes CDR1 KGHSH and CDR2 LQKENI. This CDR3 has 12 amino acids. Trimming pared 5 bases from V and 11 bases from J, leaving 13 bases between.

This chain joins TRBV9 and TRBJ2-1, with 7 bases aligning to TRBD1. Trimming at V came to 4 bases and at J to 7 bases, leaving 11 bases not matched to a gene. Germline V gene data show CDR1 as SGDLS and CDR2 as YYNGEE. CDR3 size: 15 residues. The CDR3, as DNA: TGTGCCAGCAGCCTTGTCCCGGGACAGCAGAATGAGCAGTTCTTC. Its translation: CASSLVPGQQNEQFF.

This clone was observed a single time. V gene TRBV6-4 combines with J gene TRBJ2-6; D uncertain. This CDR3 comprises 14 residues. The germline V and J ends were trimmed by 5 bases and 3 bases, with 8 bases remaining between them. Per the germline V gene, CDR1 is MRHNA and CDR2 is SNTAGT. The CDR3 bases are TGTGCCAGCAGTTCCGGGTATGGGGCCAACGTCCTGACTTTC. This gives the protein CASSSGYGANVLTF.

The rearrangement uses TRBV4-1 and TRBJ2-1, with D possibly matching TRBD2 (7 bases). Germline V gene lookup returns CDR1 MGHRA and CDR2 YSYEKL. V lost 0 bases to trimming and J lost 12 bases, with 15 bases between them. The CDR3 runs to 14 residues. CDR3 sequence: CASSQDWGGPGQFF. In DNA form, the CDR3 reads TGCGCCAGCAGCCAAGATTGGGGGGGCCCCGGGCAGTTCTTC.